This entry describes one T cell receptor beta chain. The record originates from a study of control samples from healthy donors and cancer patients. Trimming removed 5 bases from V and 5 bases from J, with 15 bases in between. Germline assignment: CDR1 LNHDA and CDR2 SQIVND (reference sequence). There are 14 residues in the CDR3. Libraries were prepared by immunoSEQ multiplex PCR; TCRdb keeps only in-frame clonotypes and omits some of them. The data contain roughly 86,000 clones, 90% of them seen just once; the ten biggest clones take up less than 4.5%. The receptor was derived from a woman between 18 and 30 years old in good health. Material: blood. The chain carries TRBV19 and TRBJ2-5, with TRBD2 as a possible D gene (6 bases). This CDR3 reads CASSETSLRETQYF. CDR3 coding DNA: TGTGCCAGTAGTGAGACTAGTCTGCGTGAGACCCAGTACTTC.